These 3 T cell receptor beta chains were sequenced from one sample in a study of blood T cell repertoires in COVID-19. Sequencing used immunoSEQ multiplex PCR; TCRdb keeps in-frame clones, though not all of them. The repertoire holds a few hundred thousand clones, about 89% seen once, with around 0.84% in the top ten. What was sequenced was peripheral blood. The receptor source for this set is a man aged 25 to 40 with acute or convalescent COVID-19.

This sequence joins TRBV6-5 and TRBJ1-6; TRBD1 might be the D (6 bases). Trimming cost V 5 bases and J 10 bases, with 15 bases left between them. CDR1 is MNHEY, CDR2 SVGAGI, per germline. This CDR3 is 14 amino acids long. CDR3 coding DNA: TGTGCCAGCAGTCGGGACAATTTAGTCTCACCCCTCCACTTT. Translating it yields CASSRDNLVSPLHF.

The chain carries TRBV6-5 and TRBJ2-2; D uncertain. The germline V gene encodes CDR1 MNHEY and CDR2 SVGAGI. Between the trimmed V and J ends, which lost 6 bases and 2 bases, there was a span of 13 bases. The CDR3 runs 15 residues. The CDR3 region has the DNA TGTGCCAGCAGGCAACCTCGGTCAAACACCGGGGAGCTGTTTTTT. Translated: CASRQPRSNTGELFF.

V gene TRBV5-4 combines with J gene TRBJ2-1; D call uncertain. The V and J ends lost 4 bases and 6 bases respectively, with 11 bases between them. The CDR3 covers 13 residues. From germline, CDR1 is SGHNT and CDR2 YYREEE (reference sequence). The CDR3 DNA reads TGTGCCAGCAGCCCCCCCGGTCCCAATGAGCAGTTCTTC. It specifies CASSPPGPNEQFF.